This TCR beta chain was observed in a study of cytomegalovirus exposure and HLA in healthy donors. Regarding the study as a whole: Accurate predictions that matched the HLA-A and HLA-B alleles of most subjects were reportedly made from TCR beta sequences. When analyzed later, a missense DCLRE1C variant was found to be linked to TCR beta V- and J-gene trimming.

Both 60 Vbeta primers and 13 Jbeta primers went into the PCR. Assay used: immunoSEQ multiplex PCR; TCRdb lists only in-frame clones, some missing. The sample carries approximately 69,000 clones, around 70% recorded once. With regard to this clone: Its antigen remains unidentified.

Germline V CDR1 and CDR2: SGHTA, FQGNSA. The CDR3 runs 13 residues. The V and J ends lost 4 bases and 3 bases, in that order; junction bases with no gene match: 2. Each donor was healthy, and each was a bone marrow donor. The sequence was obtained from a man aged 35-49 years in good health and CMV-seropositive. The sample comprised PBMCs. The chain links TRBV7-2 to TRBJ2-5; 7 bases are a match to TRBD2. The CDR3 coding sequence is TGTGCCAGCAGCTGGACTAGTAAAGAGACCCAGTACTTC. Translated: CASSWTSKETQYF. Filled out from reference TRBV7-2 and TRBJ2-5, the complete variable domain reads GAGVSQSPSNKVTEKGKDVELRCDPISGHTALYWYRQSLGQGLEFLIYFQGNSAPDKSGLPSDRFSAERTGGSVSTLTIQRTQQEDSAVYLCASSWTSKETQYFGPGTRLLVL.